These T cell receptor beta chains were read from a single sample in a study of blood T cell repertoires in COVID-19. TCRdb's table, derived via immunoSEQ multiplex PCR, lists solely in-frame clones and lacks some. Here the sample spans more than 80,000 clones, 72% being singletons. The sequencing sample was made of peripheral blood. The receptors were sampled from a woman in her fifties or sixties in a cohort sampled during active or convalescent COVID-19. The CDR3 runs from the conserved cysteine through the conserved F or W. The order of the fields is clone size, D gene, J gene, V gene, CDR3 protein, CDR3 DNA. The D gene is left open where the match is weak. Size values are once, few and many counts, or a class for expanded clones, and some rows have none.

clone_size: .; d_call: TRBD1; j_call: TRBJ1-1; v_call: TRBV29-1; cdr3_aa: CSATDRNEAFF; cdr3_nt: TGCAGCGCTACGGACAGGAATGAAGCTTTCTTT
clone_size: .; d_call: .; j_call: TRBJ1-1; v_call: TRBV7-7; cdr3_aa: CASSLWGVPNTEAFF; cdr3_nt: TGTGCTAGCAGCTTGTGGGGCGTACCGAACACTGAAGCTTTCTTT
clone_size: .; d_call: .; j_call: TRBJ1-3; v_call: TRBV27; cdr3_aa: CASSPRSSGNTIYF; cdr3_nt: TGTGCCAGCAGCCCCCGGTCGTCGGGAAACACCATATATTTT
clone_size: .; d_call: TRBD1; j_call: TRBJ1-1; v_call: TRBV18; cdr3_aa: CASSQGLTGLGTEAFF; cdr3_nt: TGTGCCAGCTCACAAGGCCTGACAGGGTTAGGCACTGAAGCTTTCTTT
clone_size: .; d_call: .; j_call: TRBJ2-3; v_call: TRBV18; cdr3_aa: CASSPTNTDTQYF; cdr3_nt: TGTGCCAGCTCACCGACTAACACAGATACGCAGTATTTT
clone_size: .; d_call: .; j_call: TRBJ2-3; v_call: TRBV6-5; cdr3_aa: CASSYSRDFVTDTQYF; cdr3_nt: TGTGCCAGCAGTTACTCCCGGGACTTCGTAACAGATACGCAGTATTTT
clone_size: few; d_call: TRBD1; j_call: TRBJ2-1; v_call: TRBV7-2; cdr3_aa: CASSLAGTGVLNEQFF; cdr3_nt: TGTGCCAGCAGCTTAGCCGGGACAGGGGTCCTCAATGAGCAGTTCTTC
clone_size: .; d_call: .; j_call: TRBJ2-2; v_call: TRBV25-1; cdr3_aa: CASSDSLRVANTGELFF; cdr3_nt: TGTGCCAGCAGTGATTCCCTGAGAGTCGCGAACACCGGGGAGCTGTTTTTT
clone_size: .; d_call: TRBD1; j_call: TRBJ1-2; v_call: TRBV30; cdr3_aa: CAWTQGAGYGYTF; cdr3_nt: TGTGCCTGGACCCAGGGGGCTGGCTATGGCTACACCTTC
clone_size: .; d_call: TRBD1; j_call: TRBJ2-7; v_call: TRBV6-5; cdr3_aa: CASRRQGGSYEQYF; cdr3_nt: TGTGCCAGCAGAAGACAGGGGGGGTCCTACGAGCAGTACTTC
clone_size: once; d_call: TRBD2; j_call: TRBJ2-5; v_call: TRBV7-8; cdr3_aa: CASSSDRTSGGGETQYF; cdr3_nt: TGTGCCAGCAGCTCTGACCGGACTAGCGGGGGTGGGGAGACCCAGTACTTC
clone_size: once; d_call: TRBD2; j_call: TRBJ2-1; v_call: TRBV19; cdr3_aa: CASSIDPRISGVSYNEQFF; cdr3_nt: TGTGCCAGTAGTATAGACCCCCGTATTAGCGGGGTATCCTACAATGAGCAGTTCTTC
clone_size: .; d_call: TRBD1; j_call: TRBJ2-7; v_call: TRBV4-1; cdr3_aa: CASSQDLGGQLYEQYF; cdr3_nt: TGCGCCAGCAGCCAAGACTTAGGGGGACAGCTATACGAGCAGTACTTC
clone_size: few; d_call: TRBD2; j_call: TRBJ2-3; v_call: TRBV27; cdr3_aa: CASSFRGLYTDTQYF; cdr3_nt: TGTGCCAGCAGTTTCCGGGGACTATACACAGATACGCAGTATTTT
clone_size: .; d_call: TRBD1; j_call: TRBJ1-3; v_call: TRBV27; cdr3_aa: CASSPGQGASGNTIYF; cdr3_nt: TGTGCCAGCAGTCCGGGACAGGGGGCTTCTGGAAACACCATATATTTT
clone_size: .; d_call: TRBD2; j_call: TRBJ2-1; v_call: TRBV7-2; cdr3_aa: CASSFRTSGDEQFF; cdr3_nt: TGTGCCAGCAGCTTCAGGACTAGCGGGGATGAGCAGTTCTTC
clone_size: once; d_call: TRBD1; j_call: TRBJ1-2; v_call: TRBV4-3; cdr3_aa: CASSPYLVEDRGRVYGYTF; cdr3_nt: TGCGCCAGCAGCCCATACCTAGTCGAGGACAGGGGGCGGGTCTATGGCTACACCTTC
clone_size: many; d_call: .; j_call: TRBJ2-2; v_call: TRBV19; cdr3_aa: CASNRQGRGTGELFF; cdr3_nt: TGTGCCAGTAACCGTCAGGGCCGGGGGACCGGGGAGCTGTTTTTT
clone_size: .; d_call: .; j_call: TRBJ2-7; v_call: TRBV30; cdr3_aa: CAWRNQGNEQYF; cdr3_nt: TGTGCCTGGAGGAACCAGGGTAACGAGCAGTACTTC
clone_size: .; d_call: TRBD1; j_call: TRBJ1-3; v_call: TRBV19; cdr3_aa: CASSPSRGQRRSGNTIYF; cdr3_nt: TGTGCCAGTAGTCCTTCAAGGGGACAGCGACGCTCTGGAAACACCATATATTTT
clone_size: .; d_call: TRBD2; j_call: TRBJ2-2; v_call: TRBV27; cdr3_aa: CASSFRTSGGPAPGELFF; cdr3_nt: TGTGCCAGCAGTTTCCGGACTAGCGGGGGGCCCGCGCCCGGGGAGCTGTTTTTT
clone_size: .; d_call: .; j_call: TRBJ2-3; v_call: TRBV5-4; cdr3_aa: CASSLELARSDTQYF; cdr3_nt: TGTGCCAGCAGCTTGGAGTTAGCTCGATCAGATACGCAGTATTTT
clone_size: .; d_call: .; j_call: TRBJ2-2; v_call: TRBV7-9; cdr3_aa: CASSFTSTGELFF; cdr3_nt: TGTGCCAGCAGCTTTACTAGCACCGGGGAGCTGTTTTTT
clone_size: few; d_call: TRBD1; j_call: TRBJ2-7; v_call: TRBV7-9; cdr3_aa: CASGQAYEQYF; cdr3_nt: TGTGCCAGTGGACAGGCCTACGAGCAGTACTTC
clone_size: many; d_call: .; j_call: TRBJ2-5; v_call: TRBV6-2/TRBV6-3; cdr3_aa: CASSPSRTAQETQYF; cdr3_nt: TGTGCCAGCAGCCCAAGTCGGACAGCCCAAGAGACCCAGTACTTC
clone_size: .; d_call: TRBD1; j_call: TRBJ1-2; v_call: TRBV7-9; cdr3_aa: CASSPPGQGAFNYGYTF; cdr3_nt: TGTGCCAGCAGCCCCCCGGGGCAGGGGGCCTTTAACTATGGCTACACCTTC
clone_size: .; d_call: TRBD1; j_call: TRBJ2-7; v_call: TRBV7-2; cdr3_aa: CASSPPGTGRSEQYF; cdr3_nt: TGTGCCAGCAGCCCGCCCGGGACAGGGCGTAGCGAGCAGTACTTC
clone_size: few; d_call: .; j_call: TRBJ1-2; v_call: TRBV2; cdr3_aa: CASRGASGRGYGYTF; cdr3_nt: TGTGCCAGCAGAGGGGCCTCAGGACGCGGCTATGGCTACACCTTC
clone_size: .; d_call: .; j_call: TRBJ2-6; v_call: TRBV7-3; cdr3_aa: CASGVISGANVLTF; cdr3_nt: TGTGCCAGCGGCGTAATTTCGGGGGCCAACGTCCTGACTTTC
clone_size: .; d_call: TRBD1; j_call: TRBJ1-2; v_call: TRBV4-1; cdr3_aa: CASSLRLTGTYGYTF; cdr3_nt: TGCGCCAGCAGCCTGAGGCTGACAGGGACCTATGGCTACACCTTC
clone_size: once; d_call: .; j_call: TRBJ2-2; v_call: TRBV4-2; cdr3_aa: CASSQEGMGQNTGELFF; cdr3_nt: TGTGCCAGCAGCCAAGAAGGGATGGGACAAAACACCGGGGAGCTGTTTTTT
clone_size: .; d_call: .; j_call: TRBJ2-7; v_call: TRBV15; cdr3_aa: CATSRDRSYEQYF; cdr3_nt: TGTGCCACCAGCAGAGATCGGAGCTACGAGCAGTACTTC
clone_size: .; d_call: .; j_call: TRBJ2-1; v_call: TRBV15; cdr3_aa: CATSRRGANEQFF; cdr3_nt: TGTGCCACCAGCAGACGGGGGGCTAATGAGCAGTTCTTC
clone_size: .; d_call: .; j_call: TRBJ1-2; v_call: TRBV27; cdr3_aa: CASSLSQVDYGYTF; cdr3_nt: TGTGCCAGCAGTTTGTCTCAGGTGGACTATGGCTACACCTTC
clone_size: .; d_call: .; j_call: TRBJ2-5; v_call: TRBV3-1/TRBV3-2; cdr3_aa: CASSQANRQETQYF; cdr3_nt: TGTGCCAGCAGCCAAGCTAACAGACAAGAGACCCAGTACTTC
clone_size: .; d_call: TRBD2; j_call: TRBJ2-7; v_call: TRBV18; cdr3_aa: CASSPQVAGEVGMYF; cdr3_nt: TGTGCCAGCTCACCACAGGTAGCGGGGGAAGTCGGTATGTACTTC
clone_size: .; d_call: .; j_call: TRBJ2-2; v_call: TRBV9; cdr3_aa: CASSVGRGSGELFF; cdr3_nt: TGTGCCAGCAGCGTAGGCCGAGGGTCCGGGGAGCTGTTTTTT
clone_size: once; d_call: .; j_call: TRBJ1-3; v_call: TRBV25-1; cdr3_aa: CASSVGWSSGNTIYF; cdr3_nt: TGTGCCAGCAGTGTAGGATGGAGCTCTGGAAACACCATATATTTT
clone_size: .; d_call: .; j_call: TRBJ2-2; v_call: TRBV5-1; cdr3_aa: CASSRQGTGELFF; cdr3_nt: TGCGCCAGCAGTCGTCAGGGGACCGGGGAGCTGTTTTTT
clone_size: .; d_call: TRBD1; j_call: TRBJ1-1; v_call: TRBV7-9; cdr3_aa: CASSQGGADTEAFF; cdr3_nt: TGTGCCAGCAGCCAGGGGGGAGCGGACACTGAAGCTTTCTTT